These T cell receptor beta chains were read from a single sample in a study of cytomegalovirus exposure and HLA in healthy donors. The repertoire was sequenced with immunoSEQ multiplex PCR; TCRdb's copy has only in-frame clones and lacks some. The repertoire has 90,000 or so clones, 65% to 80% of them found once; the top ten carry about 9.4%. Sequenced input: PBMCs. The receptors originated from a man in his thirties or forties in good health and CMV-seropositive. Each CDR3 is given with its conserved first and last residue. Fields, in order: J gene, V gene, CDR3 protein.

>TRBJ2-5|TRBV28
CASKAGGIQETQYF
>TRBJ2-1|TRBV4-2
CASRQRGGFEQFF
>TRBJ2-7|TRBV6-1
CASSERIAYEQYF
>TRBJ2-7|TRBV6-1
CASTEAGWGTTYEQYF
>TRBJ2-1|TRBV9
CASSVGTSGAGNEQFF
>TRBJ2-2|TRBV9
CASSGGTGPKVELFF
>TRBJ2-5|TRBV9
CASSAGLAVGEETQYF
>TRBJ1-2|TRBV30
CGQGSPYGYTF
>TRBJ1-6|TRBV18
CASSRDRDNSPLHF
>TRBJ2-7|TRBV5-6
CASSVGQGATYEQYF
>TRBJ1-2|TRBV18
CASSPQAQGAQGYTF
>TRBJ2-7|TRBV20-1
CSASGTAQQYF
>TRBJ2-1|TRBV5-1
CASSAYDSSYNEQFF
>TRBJ2-2|TRBV5-4
CASSAPGLAFPGELFF
>TRBJ2-3|TRBV5-1
CASSLGIGDTDTQYF
>TRBJ1-5|TRBV19
CASTTGVYSNQPQHF
>TRBJ2-7|TRBV5-4
CASSVLGGNYEQYF
>TRBJ2-7|TRBV7-7
CASSFGQGPSYEQYF
>TRBJ2-1|TRBV2
CASSDLADTYNEQFF
>TRBJ1-2|TRBV7-3
CASSPYSGNYGYTF
>TRBJ2-7|TRBV27
CASSYRAAYEQYF
>TRBJ2-1|TRBV27
CASSLVSGEPVSSYNEQFF
>TRBJ2-1|TRBV5-4
CASSLVRGGSSYNEQFF
>TRBJ1-5|TRBV7-9
CASSPGSNQPQHF